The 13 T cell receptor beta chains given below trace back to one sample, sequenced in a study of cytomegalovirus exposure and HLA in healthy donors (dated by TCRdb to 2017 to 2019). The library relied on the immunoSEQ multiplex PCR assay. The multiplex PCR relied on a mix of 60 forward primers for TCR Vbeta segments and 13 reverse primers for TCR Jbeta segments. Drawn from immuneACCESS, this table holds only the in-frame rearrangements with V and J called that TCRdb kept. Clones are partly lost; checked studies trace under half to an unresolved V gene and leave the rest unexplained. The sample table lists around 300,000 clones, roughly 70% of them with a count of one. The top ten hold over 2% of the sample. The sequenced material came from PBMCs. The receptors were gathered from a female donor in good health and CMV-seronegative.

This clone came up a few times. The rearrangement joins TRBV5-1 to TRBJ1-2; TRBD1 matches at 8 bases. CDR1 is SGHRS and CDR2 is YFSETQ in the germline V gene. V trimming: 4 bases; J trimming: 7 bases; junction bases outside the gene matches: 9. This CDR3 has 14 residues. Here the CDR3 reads CASSPETGEAGYTF. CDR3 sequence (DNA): TGCGCCAGCAGCCCTGAGACAGGGGAAGCTGGCTACACCTTC.

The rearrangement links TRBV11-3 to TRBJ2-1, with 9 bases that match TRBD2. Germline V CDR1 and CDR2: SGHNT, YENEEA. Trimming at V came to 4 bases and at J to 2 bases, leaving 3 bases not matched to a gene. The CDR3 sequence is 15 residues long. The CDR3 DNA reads TGTGCCAGCAGCTCTAGCGGGATCCCCTACAATGAGCAGTTCTTC. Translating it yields CASSSSGIPYNEQFF.

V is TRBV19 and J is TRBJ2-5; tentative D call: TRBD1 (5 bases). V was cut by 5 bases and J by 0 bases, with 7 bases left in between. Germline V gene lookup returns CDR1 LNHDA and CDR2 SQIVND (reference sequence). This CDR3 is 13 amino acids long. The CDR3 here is CASSPGNQETQYF. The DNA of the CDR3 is TGTGCCAGTAGTCCAGGGAACCAAGAGACCCAGTACTTC.

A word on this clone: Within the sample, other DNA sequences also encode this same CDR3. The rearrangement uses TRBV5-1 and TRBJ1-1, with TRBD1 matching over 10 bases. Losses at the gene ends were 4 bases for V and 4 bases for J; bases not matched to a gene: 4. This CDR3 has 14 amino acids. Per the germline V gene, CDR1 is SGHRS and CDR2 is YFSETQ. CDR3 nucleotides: TGCGCCAGCAGCCTAGGACAGGGGGGCACTGAAGCTTTCTTT. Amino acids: CASSLGQGGTEAFF. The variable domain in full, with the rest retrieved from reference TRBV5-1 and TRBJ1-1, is KAGVTQTPRYLIKTRGQQVTLSCSPISGHRSVSWYQQTPGQGLQFLFEYFSETQRNKGNFPGRFSGRQFSNSRSEMNVSTLELGDSALYLCASSLGQGGTEAFFGQGTRLTVV.

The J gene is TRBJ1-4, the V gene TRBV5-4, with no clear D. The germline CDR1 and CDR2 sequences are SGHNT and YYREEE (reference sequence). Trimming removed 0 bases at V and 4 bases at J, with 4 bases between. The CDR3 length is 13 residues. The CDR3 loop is CASSLVSNEKLFF. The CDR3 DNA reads TGTGCCAGCAGCTTGGTTAGTAATGAAAAACTGTTTTTT.

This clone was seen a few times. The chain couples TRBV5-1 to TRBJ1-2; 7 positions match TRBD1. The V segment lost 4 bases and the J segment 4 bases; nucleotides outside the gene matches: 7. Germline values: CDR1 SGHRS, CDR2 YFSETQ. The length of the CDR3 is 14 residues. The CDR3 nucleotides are TGCGCCAGCAGCCTTGGTGGGACAGTCTATGGCTACACCTTC. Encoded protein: CASSLGGTVYGYTF.

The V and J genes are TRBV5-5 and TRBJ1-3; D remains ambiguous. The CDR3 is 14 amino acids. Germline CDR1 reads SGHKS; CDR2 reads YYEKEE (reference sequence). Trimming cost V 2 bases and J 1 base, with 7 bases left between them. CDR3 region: CASSFPGSGNTIYF. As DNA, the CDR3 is TGTGCCAGCAGCTTCCCAGGATCTGGAAACACCATATATTTT.

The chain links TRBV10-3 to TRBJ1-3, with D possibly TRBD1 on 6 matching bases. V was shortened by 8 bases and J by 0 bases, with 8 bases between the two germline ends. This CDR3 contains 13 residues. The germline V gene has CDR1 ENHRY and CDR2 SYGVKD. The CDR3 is CAIGQTSGNTIYF. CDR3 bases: TGTGCCATCGGACAGACCTCTGGAAACACCATATATTTT.

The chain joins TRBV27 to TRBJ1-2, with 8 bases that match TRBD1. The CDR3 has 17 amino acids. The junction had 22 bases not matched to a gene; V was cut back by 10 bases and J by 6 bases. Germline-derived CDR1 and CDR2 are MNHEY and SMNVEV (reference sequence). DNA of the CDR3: TGTGCCACCCCCGGTAGGGGACAGGTCTCAGACCTCAATGGCTACACCTTC. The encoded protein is CATPGRGQVSDLNGYTF.

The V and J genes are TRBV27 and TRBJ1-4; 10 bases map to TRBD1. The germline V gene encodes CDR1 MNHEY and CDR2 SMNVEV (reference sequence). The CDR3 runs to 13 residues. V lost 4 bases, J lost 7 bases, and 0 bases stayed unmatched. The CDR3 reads CASSWDRGEKLFF. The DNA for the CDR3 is TGTGCCAGCAGTTGGGACAGGGGTGAAAAACTGTTTTTT.

CDR3 sequence: CASSYTSGYYNEQFF. The CDR3 DNA reads as TGTGCCAGCAGTTACACTAGCGGATACTACAATGAGCAGTTCTTC. The chain carries TRBV7-9 and TRBJ2-1; 8 bases fit TRBD2. The CDR3 totals 15 residues. V trimming: 6 bases; J trimming: 3 bases; junction bases outside the gene matches: 7. Germline CDR1 is SEHNR and CDR2 is FQNEAQ (reference sequence).

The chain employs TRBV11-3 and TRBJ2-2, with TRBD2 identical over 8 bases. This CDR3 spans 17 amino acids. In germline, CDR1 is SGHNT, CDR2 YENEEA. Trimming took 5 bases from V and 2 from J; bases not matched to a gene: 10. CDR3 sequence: CASSPDSGTVNTGELFF. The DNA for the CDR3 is TGTGCCAGCAGCCCCGATAGCGGGACGGTAAACACCGGGGAGCTGTTTTTT.

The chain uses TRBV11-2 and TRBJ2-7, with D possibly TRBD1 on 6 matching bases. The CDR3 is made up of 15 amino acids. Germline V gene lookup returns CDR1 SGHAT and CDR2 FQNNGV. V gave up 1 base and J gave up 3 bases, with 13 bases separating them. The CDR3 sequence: CASSLAPGVRYEQYF. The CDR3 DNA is TGTGCCAGCAGCTTAGCACCAGGGGTACGCTACGAGCAGTACTTC.